This entry features one TCR beta chain sequence. The data were obtained in a study of shared T cell receptors in the human thymus. This table comes from immunoSEQ multiplex PCR, and its TCRdb copy is limited to in-frame clones, with some not included. The sample yields hundreds of thousands of clones, roughly 88% seen once. These data were likewise used in another study, on human thymus T cells. As that study records: Among the donors, all were healthy Finnish infants having corrective surgery for congenital heart defects. Corrective cardiac operations yielded the resected thymus tissue. Thymic and blood repertoires seemed to show skewed V and J gene use. Unrelated individuals had highly overlapping thymic repertoires, as reported in related research.

This sequence originates from a girl under three years old with a congenital heart defect. The sequencing sample was made of thymocytes.

CDR3 in DNA: TGTGCCAGCAGTGCCCCCGGGACAGACAACTACGAGCAGTACTTC. Translation: CASSAPGTDNYEQYF. The chain uses TRBV6-1 and TRBJ2-7, with 7 nucleotides matching TRBD1. The germline CDR1 and CDR2 sequences are MNHNS and SASEGT. The CDR3 sequence is 15 residues long. V trimming: 4 bases; J trimming: 3 bases; junction bases outside the gene matches: 9.